This is a list of T cell receptor beta chains from one sample in a study of T-cell reconstitution after alpha-beta-depleted transplantation in children. MiXCR was run by TCRdb on the PCR reads, yielding one entry per CDR3 protein. The table includes over 550,000 distinct CDR3 sequences, over 9.5% detected once. The specimen was PBMCs from the stem cell graft donor, collected from the stem cell graft. The receptors were sampled from a human donor who donated a stem cell graft to a child with acute myeloid leukemia. CDR3s include the opening cysteine and the closing phenylalanine or tryptophan. The D gene is left open where the match is weak. Expanded clones get a size class; other rows say once, few or many, or leave the size out.

V gene	clone size	D gene	J gene	CDR3 protein
TRBV7-2	-	TRBD2	TRBJ2-2	CASSLASGRLYGELFF
TRBV7-9	many	-	TRBJ1-1	CASSPAMNTEAFF
TRBV6-1	many	-	TRBJ1-1	CASSPQGLNTEAFF
TRBV11-2	-	TRBD2	TRBJ2-3	CASSLGSGKGDTQYF
TRBV2	few	TRBD1	TRBJ2-2	CASSPQGGISGELFF
TRBV24-1	-	TRBD2	TRBJ2-1	CATSDQVGTSPYNEQFF
TRBV11-2	few	-	TRBJ2-3	CASSLGSVGTQYF
TRBV14	few	-	TRBJ2-3	CASSQIGGSSTDTQYF
TRBV7-2	-	TRBD2	TRBJ2-2	CASSLQLATNTGELFF
TRBV20-1	-	-	TRBJ2-7	CSARVELAPAYEQYF
TRBV11-2	many	TRBD2	TRBJ2-7	CASSLYAGGPYEQYF
TRBV15	few	-	TRBJ1-5	CATSRRRNSNQPQHF
TRBV3-1	-	-	TRBJ2-2	CASSQPGGGELFF
TRBV5-1	few	-	TRBJ1-3	CASREQGNGNTIYF
TRBV11-2	many	-	TRBJ1-1	CASSLMRGEAFF
TRBV6-5	few	-	TRBJ2-5	CASSSVTGRETQYF
TRBV24-1	-	-	TRBJ2-2	CATSDLVGNGVTGELFF
TRBV2	-	TRBD2	TRBJ2-4	CASSEALRLAGDNIQYF
TRBV29-1	few	-	TRBJ2-4	CSASIGENIQYF
TRBV4-1	-	TRBD1	TRBJ2-3	CASSDGQGPSDTQYF
TRBV20-1	few	TRBD2	TRBJ2-7	CSASGTLTYEQYF
TRBV3-1	few	-	TRBJ1-2	CASSQDRAGDRSGYTF
TRBV28	many	-	TRBJ2-3	CASSSDSPDTQYF
TRBV29-1	few	TRBD1	TRBJ1-2	CSVWDSDVFYGYTF
TRBV12-3/TRBV12-4	few	-	TRBJ1-1	CASSLPRQNTEAFF
TRBV10-3	-	-	TRBJ2-7	CAISGVEFSEQYF
TRBV5-6	many	TRBD2	TRBJ2-1	CASSLLAGAPSSYNEQFF
TRBV20-1	many	TRBD2	TRBJ2-4	CSALGGDIQYF
TRBV5-1	-	TRBD2	TRBJ2-2	CASSPGGTSGNTGELFF
TRBV5-1	few	TRBD2	TRBJ2-7	CASSLGVGASGAYEQYF
TRBV6-5	-	TRBD1	TRBJ2-2	CASSFTRGTNTGELFF
TRBV6-1	-	TRBD1	TRBJ1-2	CASSTTGTAEYGYTF
TRBV12-5	few	-	TRBJ1-1	CASGPGLTTEAFF
TRBV6-5	few	TRBD1	TRBJ2-7	CASSYSDRGSYEQYF
TRBV12-3/TRBV12-4	few	-	TRBJ1-2	CASRSGRGAYGYTF
TRBV6-2/TRBV6-3	few	-	TRBJ2-7	CASRRAGRVHEQYF
TRBV29-1	many	TRBD2	TRBJ2-1	CSVQRGYNEQFF
TRBV3-1	-	-	TRBJ2-1	CATSQEGGQGLWNEQFF
TRBV29-1	few	-	TRBJ2-3	CSVFFVGGTTDTQYF
TRBV21-1	-	-	TRBJ2-2	CASSKVRTSITGELFF
TRBV9	-	-	TRBJ2-2	CASSVEGDGELFF
TRBV5-1	few	-	TRBJ2-7	CASSLDEVGGTASYEQYF
TRBV5-1	-	-	TRBJ2-3	CASRGRGVSTDTQYF
TRBV12-3/TRBV12-4	-	TRBD2	TRBJ2-3	CASSAWGGRAVDTQYF
TRBV4-3	many	TRBD2	TRBJ2-7	CASSGRLAGGSYEQYF
TRBV12-5	few	-	TRBJ2-1	CASGTGAVNEQFF
TRBV12-3/TRBV12-4	many	TRBD1	TRBJ1-2	CASSFGTGQGYTF
TRBV24-1	many	-	TRBJ2-7	CATSDLGQWQYF
TRBV29-1	few	-	TRBJ2-4	CSVAEGGNIQYF
TRBV12-3/TRBV12-4	-	-	TRBJ2-1	CASNPDLYNEQFF
TRBV5-1	-	-	TRBJ2-7	CASSLVLGQGSEQYF
TRBV28	-	-	TRBJ1-5	CASSIHQPQHF
TRBV5-1	many	TRBD1	TRBJ2-7	CASSPGTVPYEQYF
TRBV5-1	many	TRBD2	TRBJ2-7	CASSSKGLAGGNHEQYF
TRBV20-1	-	-	TRBJ2-7	CSAARDPPTYEQYF
TRBV20-1	few	TRBD2	TRBJ2-5	CSASTGFRLGPSGIPAQYF